This paragraph reports one TCR beta chain. The antigen remains undetermined. The CDR3 is 14 residues long. V lost 5 bases, J lost 0 bases, and 10 bases lay in between. From germline, CDR1 is GTSNPN and CDR2 SVGIG (reference sequence). PCR was performed using 60 Vbeta and 13 Jbeta primers. Data came from immunoSEQ multiplex PCR; TCRdb stores just in-frame clones and leaves some out. The sample holds roughly 90,000 clones, 80% seen once. The data were obtained in a study of cytomegalovirus exposure and HLA in healthy donors. Overall study: Of all 400 or so donors who were genotyped, roughly 81% belonged to the Caucasian-associated ancestry cluster.

Study-level findings and limits: Indistinguishability led to the exclusion of some V segments, TRBV6-2 and TRBV6-3 included. Some highly shared sequence variants likely arose as a pipeline artifact.

The source material was PBMCs. This chain joins TRBV30 and TRBJ2-2; maybe TRBD1 (6 bases). This receptor was obtained from a young man in good health and CMV-seronegative. The CDR3 protein is CAWSKGANTGELFF. The CDR3 coding sequence is TGTGCCTGGTCGAAGGGGGCGAACACCGGGGAGCTGTTTTTT.